A single TCR beta chain is shown here with its context. Antigen unknown. Clones were sequenced by immunoSEQ multiplex PCR, and TCRdb holds only the in-frame ones, with some missing. The table lists approximately 2,000,000 clones, 93% of them singletons. This sample was included in a study of shared clonotypes between healthy human individuals. Broader study findings: The sampled material consisted only of blood, and tissue repertoires are likely to differ. Relative to memory subsets, naive subsets generally showed larger estimated richness.

Trimming cost V 1 base and J 5 bases, with 19 bases left between them. The CDR3 is 17 amino acids. The germline CDR1 and CDR2 sequences are SGHRS and YFSETQ. Naive CD8 isolation took CD45RO-negative cells positively selected for CCR7 and excluded terminally differentiated effector memory CD45RA+ cells. The TCR comes from a man younger than 35 in good health. Some clones in this sample may be carry-over from other donors' samples. The genes are TRBV5-1 and TRBJ2-1; a weak D match, TRBD1 (6 bases). The source material was naive CD8+ T cells from PBMCs. DNA for the CDR3: TGCGCCAGCAGCTTGTGGGGGCAGGGATGGGAAGACAATGAGCAGTTCTTC. Amino acids: CASSLWGQGWEDNEQFF.